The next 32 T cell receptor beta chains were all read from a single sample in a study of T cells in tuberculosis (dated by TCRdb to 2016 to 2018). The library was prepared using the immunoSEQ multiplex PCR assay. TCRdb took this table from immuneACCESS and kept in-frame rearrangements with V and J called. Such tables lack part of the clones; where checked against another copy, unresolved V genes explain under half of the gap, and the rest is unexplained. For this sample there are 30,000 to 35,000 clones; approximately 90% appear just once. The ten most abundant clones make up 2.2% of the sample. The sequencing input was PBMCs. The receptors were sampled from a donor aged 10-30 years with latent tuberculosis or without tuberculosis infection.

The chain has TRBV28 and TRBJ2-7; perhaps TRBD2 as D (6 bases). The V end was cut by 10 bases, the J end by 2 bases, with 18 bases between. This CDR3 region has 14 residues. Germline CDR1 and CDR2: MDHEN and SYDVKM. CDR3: CAIRRVRRAYEQYF. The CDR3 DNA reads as TGTGCCATCAGGAGGGTAAGGAGGGCCTACGAGCAGTACTTC.

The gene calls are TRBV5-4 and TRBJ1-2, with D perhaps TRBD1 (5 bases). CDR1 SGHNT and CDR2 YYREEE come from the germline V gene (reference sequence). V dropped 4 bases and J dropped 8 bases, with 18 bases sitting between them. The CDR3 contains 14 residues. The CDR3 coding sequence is TGTGCCAGCAGCGGTGGTTGGGGGGACGACGGCTACACCTTC. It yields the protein CASSGGWGDDGYTF.

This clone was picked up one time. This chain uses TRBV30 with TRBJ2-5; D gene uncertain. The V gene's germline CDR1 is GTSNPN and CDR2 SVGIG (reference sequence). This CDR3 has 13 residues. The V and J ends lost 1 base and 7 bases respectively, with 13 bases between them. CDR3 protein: CAWSALIVGTQYF. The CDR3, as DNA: TGTGCCTGGAGTGCCCTCATAGTTGGGACCCAGTACTTC.

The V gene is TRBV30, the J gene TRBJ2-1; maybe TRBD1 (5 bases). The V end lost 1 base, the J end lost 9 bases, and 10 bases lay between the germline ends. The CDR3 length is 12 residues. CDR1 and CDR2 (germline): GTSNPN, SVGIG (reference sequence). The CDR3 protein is CAWSAGLFEQFF. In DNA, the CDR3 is TGTGCCTGGAGTGCAGGGCTTTTTGAGCAGTTCTTC.

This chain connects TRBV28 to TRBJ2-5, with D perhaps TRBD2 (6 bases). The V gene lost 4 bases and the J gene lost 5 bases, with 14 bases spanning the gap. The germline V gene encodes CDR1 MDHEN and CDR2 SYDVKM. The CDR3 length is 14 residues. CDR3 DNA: TGTGCCAGCAGTTCTCGGGGCCGGGGGGAGACCCAGTACTTC. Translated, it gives CASSSRGRGETQYF.

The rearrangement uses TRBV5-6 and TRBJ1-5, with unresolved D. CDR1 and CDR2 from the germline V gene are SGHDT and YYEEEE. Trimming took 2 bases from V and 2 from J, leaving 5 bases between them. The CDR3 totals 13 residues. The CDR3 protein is CASSLSGNQPQHF. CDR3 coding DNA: TGTGCCAGCAGCTTATCGGGCAATCAGCCCCAGCATTTT.

CDR3 sequence reads: CASSLVTDLAKNIQYF. CDR3 nucleotide sequence: TGTGCCAGCAGCTTAGTGACAGATTTAGCCAAAAACATTCAGTACTTC. This chain joins TRBV7-8 and TRBJ2-4; TRBD1 might be the D (5 bases). The CDR3 extends over 16 amino acids. Germline V gene lookup returns CDR1 SGHVS and CDR2 FQNEAQ. The V end lost 1 base, the J end lost 0 bases, and 10 bases lay between the germline ends.

Here the CDR3 DNA reads TGTGCCAGCAGTTTTCGTGGCATCCTGCGGGAGACCCAGTACTTC. Translation gives CASSFRGILRETQYF. The chain links TRBV28 to TRBJ2-5; D call uncertain. This CDR3 has 15 residues. Germline values: CDR1 MDHEN, CDR2 SYDVKM. Trimming removed 3 bases from V and 5 bases from J, with 16 bases in between.

The CDR3 spells CASSPLTGGHEQYF. CDR3 DNA: TGTGCCAGCAGTCCCCTGACAGGGGGCCACGAGCAGTACTTC. The chain employs TRBV27 and TRBJ2-7, with 10 bases fitting TRBD1. The CDR3 extends over 14 amino acids. Per germline, CDR1 MNHEY and CDR2 SMNVEV (reference sequence). V lost 5 bases and J lost 5; bases outside the gene matches: 6.

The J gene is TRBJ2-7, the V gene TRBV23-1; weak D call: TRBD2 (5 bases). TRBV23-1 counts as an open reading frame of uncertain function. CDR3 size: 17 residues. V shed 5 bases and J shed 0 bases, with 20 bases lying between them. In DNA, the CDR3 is TGCGCCAGCAGTAAGCGGATGGCGTGGGTCAGCTCCTACGAGCAGTACTTC. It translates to CASSKRMAWVSSYEQYF.

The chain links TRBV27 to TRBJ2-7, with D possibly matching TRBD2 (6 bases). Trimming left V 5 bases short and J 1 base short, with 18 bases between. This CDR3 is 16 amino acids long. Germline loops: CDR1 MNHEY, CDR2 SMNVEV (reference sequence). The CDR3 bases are TGTGCCAGCAGTCACCCATCACGAGGAGGGTCCTACGAGCAGTACTTC. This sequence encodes CASSHPSRGGSYEQYF.

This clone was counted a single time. The CDR3 coding sequence is TGCGCCAGCAGCTGGCAGGGGGCAGAGGGCTACACCTTC. Translating gives CASSWQGAEGYTF. The chain carries TRBV5-1 and TRBJ1-2, with 8 nucleotides matching TRBD1. Per germline, CDR1 SGHRS and CDR2 YFSETQ. V was pared by 3 bases and J by 8 bases, with 6 bases of the junction left unmatched. The CDR3 runs 13 residues.

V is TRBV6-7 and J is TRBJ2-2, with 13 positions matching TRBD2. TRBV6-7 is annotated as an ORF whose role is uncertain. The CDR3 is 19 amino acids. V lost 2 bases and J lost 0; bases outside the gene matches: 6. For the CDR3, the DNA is TGTGCCAGCAGTTACCCGGGACTAGCGGGATCCGCGAACACCGGGGAGCTGTTTTTT. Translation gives CASSYPGLAGSANTGELFF.

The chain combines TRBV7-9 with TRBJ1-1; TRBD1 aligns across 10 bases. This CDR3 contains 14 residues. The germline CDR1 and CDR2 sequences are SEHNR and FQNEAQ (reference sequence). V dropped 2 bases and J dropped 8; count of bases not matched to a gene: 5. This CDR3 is CASSLRGQGVEAFF. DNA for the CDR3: TGTGCCAGCAGCTTACGAGGACAGGGGGTAGAAGCTTTCTTT.

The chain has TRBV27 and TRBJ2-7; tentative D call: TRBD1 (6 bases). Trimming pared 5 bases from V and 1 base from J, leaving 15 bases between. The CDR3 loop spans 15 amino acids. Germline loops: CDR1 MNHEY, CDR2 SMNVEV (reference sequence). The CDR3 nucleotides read TGTGCCAGCAGTGTCATCGGGACACCTTCCTACGAGCAGTACTTC. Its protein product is CASSVIGTPSYEQYF.

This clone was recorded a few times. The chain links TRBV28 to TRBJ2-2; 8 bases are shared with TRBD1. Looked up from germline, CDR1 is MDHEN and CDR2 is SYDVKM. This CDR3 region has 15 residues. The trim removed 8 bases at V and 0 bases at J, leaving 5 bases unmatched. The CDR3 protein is CASQSTGANTGELFF. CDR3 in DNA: TGTGCCAGCCAATCGACAGGGGCGAACACCGGGGAGCTGTTTTTT.

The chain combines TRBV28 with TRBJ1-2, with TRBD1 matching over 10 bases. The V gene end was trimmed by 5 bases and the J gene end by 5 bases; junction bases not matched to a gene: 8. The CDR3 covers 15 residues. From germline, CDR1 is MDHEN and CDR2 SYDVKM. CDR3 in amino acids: CASSLKTGGAYGYTF. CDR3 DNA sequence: TGTGCCAGCAGTCTCAAGACAGGGGGCGCTTATGGCTACACCTTC.

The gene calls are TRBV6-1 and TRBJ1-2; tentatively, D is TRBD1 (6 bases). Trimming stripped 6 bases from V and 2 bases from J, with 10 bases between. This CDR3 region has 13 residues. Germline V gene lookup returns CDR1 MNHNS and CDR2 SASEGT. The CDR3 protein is CASRLTGNYGYTF. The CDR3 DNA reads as TGTGCCAGCAGGCTTACAGGGAACTATGGCTACACCTTC.

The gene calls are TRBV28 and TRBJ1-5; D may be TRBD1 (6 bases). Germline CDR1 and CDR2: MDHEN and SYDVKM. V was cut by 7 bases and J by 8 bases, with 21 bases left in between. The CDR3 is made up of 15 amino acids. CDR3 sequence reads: CASTVGAGAIKPQHF. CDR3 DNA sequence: TGTGCCAGCACCGTAGGGGCAGGGGCAATCAAGCCCCAGCATTTT.

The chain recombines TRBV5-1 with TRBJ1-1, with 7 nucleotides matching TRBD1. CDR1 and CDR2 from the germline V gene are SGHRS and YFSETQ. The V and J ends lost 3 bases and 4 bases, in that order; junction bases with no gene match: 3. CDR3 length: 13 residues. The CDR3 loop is CASSSPGGTEAFF. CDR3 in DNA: TGCGCCAGCAGCTCTCCAGGGGGCACTGAAGCTTTCTTT.

The CDR3 nucleotides are TGCGCCAGCAGCTTGGAACGTAGACAGGTTCCCTACGAGCAGTACTTC. This sequence encodes CASSLERRQVPYEQYF. The V and J genes are TRBV5-1 and TRBJ2-7; maybe TRBD1 (6 bases). V was pared by 0 bases and J by 2 bases, with 15 bases between. The CDR3 contains 16 residues. Germline CDR1 is SGHRS and CDR2 is YFSETQ.

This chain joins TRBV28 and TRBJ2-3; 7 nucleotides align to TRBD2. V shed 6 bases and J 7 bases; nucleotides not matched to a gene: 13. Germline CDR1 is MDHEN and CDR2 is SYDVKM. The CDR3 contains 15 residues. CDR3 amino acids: CASSSDAGVIYTQYF. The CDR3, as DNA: TGTGCCAGCAGCTCCGACGCGGGAGTTATATATACGCAGTATTTT.

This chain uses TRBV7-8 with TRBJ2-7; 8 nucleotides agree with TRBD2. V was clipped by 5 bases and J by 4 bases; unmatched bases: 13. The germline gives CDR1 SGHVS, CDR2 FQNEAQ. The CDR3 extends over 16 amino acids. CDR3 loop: CASSLGLSGGFYEQYF. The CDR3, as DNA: TGTGCCAGCAGCCTCGGTCTCAGCGGGGGCTTTTACGAGCAGTACTTC.

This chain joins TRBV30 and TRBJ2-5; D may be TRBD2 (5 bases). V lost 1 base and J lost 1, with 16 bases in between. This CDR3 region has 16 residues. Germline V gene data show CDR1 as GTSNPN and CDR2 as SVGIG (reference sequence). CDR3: CAWSGPPLVPQETQYF. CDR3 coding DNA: TGTGCCTGGAGTGGCCCCCCACTAGTCCCCCAAGAGACCCAGTACTTC.

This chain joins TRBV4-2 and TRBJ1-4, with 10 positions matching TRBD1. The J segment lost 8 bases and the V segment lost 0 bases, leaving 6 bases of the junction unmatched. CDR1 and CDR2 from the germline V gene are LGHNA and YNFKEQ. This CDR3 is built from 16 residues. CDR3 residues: CASSQDRDRGGEKLFF. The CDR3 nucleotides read TGTGCCAGCAGCCAAGACCGGGACAGGGGTGGAGAAAAACTGTTTTTT.

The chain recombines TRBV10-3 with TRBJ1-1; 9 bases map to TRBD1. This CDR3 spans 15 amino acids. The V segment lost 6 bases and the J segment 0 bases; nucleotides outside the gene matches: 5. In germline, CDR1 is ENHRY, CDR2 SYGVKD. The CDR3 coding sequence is TGTGCCATCAGCCCTGACAGGGGGTTGAACACTGAAGCTTTCTTT. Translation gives CAISPDRGLNTEAFF.

This CDR3 reads CASSWTGNEQYF. The CDR3, as DNA: TGTGCCAGCAGTTGGACAGGGAACGAGCAGTACTTC. The genes are TRBV7-9 and TRBJ2-7; 8 positions agree with TRBD1. With V trimmed by 6 bases and J by 5 bases, 3 bases remained unmatched. The CDR3 consists of 12 residues. Germline V lookup: CDR1 SEHNR, CDR2 FQNEAQ (reference sequence).

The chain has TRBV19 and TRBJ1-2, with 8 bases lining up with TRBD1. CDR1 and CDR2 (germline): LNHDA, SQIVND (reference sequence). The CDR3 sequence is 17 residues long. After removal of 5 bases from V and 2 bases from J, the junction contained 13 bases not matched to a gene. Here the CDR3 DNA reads TGTGCCAGTAGTTACCGTCGACAGGGGATATCCAACTATGGCTACACCTTC. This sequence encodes CASSYRRQGISNYGYTF.

CDR3 sequence reads: CASSLDPGGEQYF. Written as DNA, the CDR3 is TGTGCCAGCAGCTTAGACCCCGGGGGCGAGCAGTACTTC. The chain employs TRBV7-8 and TRBJ2-7, with D possibly TRBD2 on 6 matching bases. Germline-derived CDR1 and CDR2 are SGHVS and FQNEAQ. The germline V and J ends were trimmed by 1 base and 6 bases, with 10 bases remaining between them. The CDR3 contains 13 residues.

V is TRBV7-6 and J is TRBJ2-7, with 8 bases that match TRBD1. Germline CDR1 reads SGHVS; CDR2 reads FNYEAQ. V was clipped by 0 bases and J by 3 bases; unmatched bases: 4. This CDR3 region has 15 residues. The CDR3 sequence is CASSLATGENYEQYF. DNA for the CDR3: TGTGCCAGCAGCTTAGCGACAGGGGAGAACTACGAGCAGTACTTC.

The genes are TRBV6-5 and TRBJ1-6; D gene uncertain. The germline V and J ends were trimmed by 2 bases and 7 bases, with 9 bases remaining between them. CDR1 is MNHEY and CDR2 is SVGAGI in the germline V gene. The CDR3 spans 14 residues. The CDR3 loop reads CASSYEVRNSPLHF. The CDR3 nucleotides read TGTGCCAGCAGTTACGAGGTTCGGAATTCACCCCTCCACTTT.

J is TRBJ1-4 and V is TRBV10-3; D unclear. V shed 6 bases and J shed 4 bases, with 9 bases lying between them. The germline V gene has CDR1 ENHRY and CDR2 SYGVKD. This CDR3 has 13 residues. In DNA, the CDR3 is TGTGCCATCAGGCCGGGTCTTAATGAAAAACTGTTTTTT. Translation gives CAIRPGLNEKLFF.